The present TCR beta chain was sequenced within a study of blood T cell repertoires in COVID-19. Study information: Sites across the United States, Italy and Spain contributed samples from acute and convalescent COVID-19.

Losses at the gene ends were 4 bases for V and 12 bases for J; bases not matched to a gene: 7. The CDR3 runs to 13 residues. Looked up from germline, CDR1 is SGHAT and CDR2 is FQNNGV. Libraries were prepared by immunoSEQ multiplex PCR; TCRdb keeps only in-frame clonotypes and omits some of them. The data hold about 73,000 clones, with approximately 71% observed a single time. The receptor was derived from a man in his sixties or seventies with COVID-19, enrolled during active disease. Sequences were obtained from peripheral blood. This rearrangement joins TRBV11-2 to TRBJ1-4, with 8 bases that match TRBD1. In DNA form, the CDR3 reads TGTGCCAGCAGCTCCTCTTTACAGGGGGAACTGTTTTTT. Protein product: CASSSSLQGELFF.